This TCR beta chain was documented in a study of T-cell memory formation after mild COVID-19. Study-wide context: There were largely donor-specific TCR clusters. Study-wide results and limits: Within pre-infection memory, some responding clones were found, suggesting cross-reactive memory joined.

From 5'RACE with constant-segment primers came TCR alpha and TCR beta cDNA libraries that carried sample barcodes and UMIs. In TCRdb, the 5' RACE reads were re-called with MiXCR into one record per CDR3 protein. The sample records approximately 300,000 distinct CDR3 sequences, around 8% being singletons. Regarding this clonotype: Its matching antigen is unknown.

Germline V lookup: CDR1 DFQATT, CDR2 SNEGSKA (reference sequence). CDR3 length equals 14 residues. V was clipped by 0 bases and J by 8 bases, with 13 bases between them. The genes are TRBV20-1 and TRBJ1-4, with a weak D call TRBD1 (5 bases). The sequence came from a man aged 18 to 29 who had mild COVID-19 (a few samples of this study predate the infection). Cell type and time point are not known. Sequenced: PBMCs or a T cell subset sorted from them (not recorded which). CDR3 in amino acids: CSARDQERGEKLFF. The CDR3 coding sequence is TGCAGTGCTAGAGACCAAGAACGGGGGGAAAAACTGTTTTTT.